The clone carrying this T cell receptor (beta chain) was counted once. The source of the sample is a study of blood T cell repertoires in COVID-19. Study-level information: Italy, Spain and the United States were the sources of the convalescent and acute COVID-19 samples. The analysed material was cDNA or gDNA that came from T cells, B-cell-depleted T cells, or PBMCs.

The V segment lost 4 bases and the J segment 3 bases; nucleotides outside the gene matches: 11. This CDR3 comprises 16 residues. Germline CDR1 LGHDT, CDR2 YNNKEL (reference sequence). Authors' data handling: Estimates of nucleated cell counts were drawn from the amplification of reference gene primers. Here immunoSEQ multiplex PCR was the method, and the copy in TCRdb shows in-frame clones only, minus some. The V and J calls and clone size come from that table; D and trimming were worked out from the DNA. Among 5,800 or so clones listed, roughly 81% were seen once. V is TRBV3-1 (or the pseudogene TRBV3-2) and J is TRBJ1-1, with 7 bases fitting TRBD1. The source is a man in his 60s with acute or convalescent COVID-19. Sequencing used peripheral blood. The CDR3: CASSPSDRWEYTEAFF. CDR3 in DNA: TGTGCCAGCAGCCCTTCGGACAGGTGGGAGTACACTGAAGCTTTCTTT.